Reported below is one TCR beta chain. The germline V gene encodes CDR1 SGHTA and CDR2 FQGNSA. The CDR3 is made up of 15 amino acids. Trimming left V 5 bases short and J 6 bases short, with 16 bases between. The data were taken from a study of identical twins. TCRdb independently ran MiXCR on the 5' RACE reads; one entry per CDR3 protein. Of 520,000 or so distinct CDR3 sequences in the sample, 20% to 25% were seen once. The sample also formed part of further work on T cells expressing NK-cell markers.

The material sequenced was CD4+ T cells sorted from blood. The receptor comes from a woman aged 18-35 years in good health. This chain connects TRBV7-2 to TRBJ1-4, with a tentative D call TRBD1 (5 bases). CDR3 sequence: CASSATDWGDEKLFF. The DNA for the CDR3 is TGTGCCAGCAGCGCAACTGACTGGGGCGATGAAAAACTGTTTTTT. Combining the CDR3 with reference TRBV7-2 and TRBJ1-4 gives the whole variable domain GAGVSQSPSNKVTEKGKDVELRCDPISGHTALYWYRQSLGQGLEFLIYFQGNSAPDKSGLPSDRFSAERTGGSVSTLTIQRTQQEDSAVYLCASSATDWGDEKLFFGSGTQLSVL.